The 27 T cell receptor beta chains below all came from one sample that was sequenced in a study of blood T cell repertoires in COVID-19. Sequenced by immunoSEQ multiplex PCR; TCRdb stores in-frame clones only, minus some. The sample lists under 250,000 clones, approximately 87% occurring once. The sample taken for sequencing was peripheral blood. These receptors originate from a woman aged 70-85 years with active or convalescent COVID-19.

CDR3 DNA: TGTGCCAGCAGCGTAGTGGCCACCGGGGAGCTGTTTTTT. Its protein is CASSVVATGELFF. The chain has TRBV9 and TRBJ2-2; D gene unclear. Trimming stripped 0 bases from V and 4 bases from J, with 4 bases between. CDR3 length equals 13 residues. Germline V CDR1 and CDR2: SGDLS, YYNGEE.

The V gene is TRBV19, the J gene TRBJ1-1; D unclear. CDR1 LNHDA and CDR2 SQIVND come from the germline V gene (reference sequence). V gave up 3 bases and J gave up 4 bases, with 15 bases separating them. CDR3 length: 15 amino acids. The CDR3 DNA reads as TGTGCCAGTAGTATCTGGGGAGGTGAGGGCACTGAAGCTTTCTTT. Translated, it gives CASSIWGGEGTEAFF.

The chain employs TRBV24-1 and TRBJ2-1, with D hard to call. The CDR3 runs to 12 residues. V was clipped by 5 bases and J by 4 bases, with 5 bases between them. Per germline, CDR1 KGHDR and CDR2 SFDVKD. The CDR3 DNA reads as TGTGCCACCAGTGCCCAATACAATGAGCAGTTCTTC. Its translation is CATSAQYNEQFF.

This rearrangement joins TRBV2 to TRBJ1-2, with 8 bases identical to TRBD1. The CDR3 totals 13 residues. V dropped 4 bases and J dropped 5; count of bases not matched to a gene: 3. Germline CDR1 reads SNHLY; CDR2 reads FYNNEI. In DNA, the CDR3 is TGTGCCAGCAGTGCCCAGGGGGCATATGGCTACACCTTC. It codes for CASSAQGAYGYTF.

The chain recombines TRBV25-1 with TRBJ1-2; 7 positions agree with TRBD1. Germline assignment: CDR1 MGHDK and CDR2 SYGVNS. The CDR3 sequence is 14 residues long. J lost 5 bases, V lost 4 bases, and 7 bases had no gene match. The CDR3 loop reads CASSVGGGGYGYTF. The CDR3 DNA sequence: TGTGCCAGCAGTGTAGGAGGGGGCGGTTATGGCTACACCTTC.

This clone is a singleton in its sample. The J gene is TRBJ1-2, the V gene TRBV7-2; 7 nucleotides line up with TRBD1. This CDR3 is 15 amino acids long. Germline assignment: CDR1 SGHTA and CDR2 FQGNSA. J was trimmed by 1 base and V by 6 bases; bases with no gene match: 8. The CDR3 bases are TGTGCCAGCAGGCAAGGGGCAGGGGGTAACTATGGCTACACCTTC. Protein: CASRQGAGGNYGYTF.

V gene TRBV7-9 combines with J gene TRBJ2-5, with D hard to call. CDR1 and CDR2 from the germline V gene are SEHNR and FQNEAQ (reference sequence). V shed 1 base and J shed 0 bases, with 6 bases lying between them. The CDR3 runs 14 residues. CDR3 protein: CASSLVEYQETQYF. The CDR3 DNA sequence: TGTGCCAGCAGCTTAGTAGAGTACCAAGAGACCCAGTACTTC.

The chain combines TRBV5-1 with TRBJ2-2, with 12 positions matching TRBD2. In germline, CDR1 is SGHRS, CDR2 YFSETQ. This CDR3 comprises 18 residues. V lost 1 base, J lost 4 bases, and 8 bases stayed unmatched. The CDR3: CASSLRTSGALATGELFF. CDR3 nucleotide sequence: TGCGCCAGCAGCTTGAGGACTAGCGGGGCCCTTGCCACCGGGGAGCTGTTTTTT. The entire variable domain, with the rest obtained from reference TRBV5-1 and TRBJ2-2, is as follows: KAGVTQTPRYLIKTRGQQVTLSCSPISGHRSVSWYQQTPGQGLQFLFEYFSETQRNKGNFPGRFSGRQFSNSRSEMNVSTLELGDSALYLCASSLRTSGALATGELFFGEGSRLTVL.

The V call is TRBV30, the J call TRBJ1-5; D is unclear. This CDR3 has 14 residues. Trimming stripped 3 bases from V and 2 bases from J, with 11 bases between. Germline V gene sequence: CDR1 GTSNPN, CDR2 SVGIG (reference sequence). DNA of the CDR3: TGTGCCTGGAGGGCCCTGGAGGGCAATCAGCCCCAGCATTTT. This translates into CAWRALEGNQPQHF.

The V call is TRBV3-1 (or the pseudogene TRBV3-2), the J call TRBJ1-2; a weak D match, TRBD1 (5 bases). This CDR3 spans 14 amino acids. Germline V gene sequence: CDR1 LGHDT, CDR2 YNNKEL (reference sequence). Trimming removed 3 bases from V and 6 bases from J, with 14 bases in between. This chain's CDR3 is CASSHLGGDDGYTF. For the CDR3, the DNA is TGTGCCAGCAGCCATCTCGGGGGGGACGATGGCTACACCTTC.

The J gene is TRBJ1-1, the V gene TRBV7-3; TRBD1 matches at 8 bases. The CDR3 spans 16 residues. V shed 0 bases and J 5 bases; nucleotides not matched to a gene: 8. Germline V gene data show CDR1 as SGHTA and CDR2 as FQGTGA. The CDR3 region is CASSLTATGVGTEAFF. CDR3 DNA sequence: TGTGCCAGCAGCTTAACAGCGACAGGGGTAGGGACTGAAGCTTTCTTT.

This clone was seen more than once but under ten times. The V gene is TRBV2, the J gene TRBJ2-5; D gene ambiguous. V lost 9 bases and J lost 4, with 9 bases in between. There are 11 residues in the CDR3. Germline V lookup: CDR1 SNHLY, CDR2 FYNNEI. The CDR3 DNA sequence: TGTGCCAGAAATCTTGTAGAGACCCAGTACTTC. Translating gives CARNLVETQYF.

The chain links TRBV29-1 to TRBJ2-7; 10 bases fit TRBD1. CDR3 length equals 12 residues. V trimming: 6 bases; J trimming: 3 bases; junction bases outside the gene matches: 2. Per germline, CDR1 SQVTM and CDR2 ANQGSEA. The DNA of the CDR3 is TGCAGCGTGCGGACAGGGGGCTACGAGCAGTACTTC. Protein sequence: CSVRTGGYEQYF.

The rearrangement links TRBV6-6 to TRBJ2-2; D is undetermined. This CDR3 region has 13 residues. Germline V CDR1 and CDR2: MNHNY, SVGAGI (reference sequence). V gave up 6 bases and J gave up 6 bases, with 11 bases separating them. This chain's CDR3 is CASRVASPGELFF. In DNA, the CDR3 is TGTGCCAGCAGGGTAGCCAGTCCCGGGGAGCTGTTTTTT.

This chain links TRBV19 with TRBJ1-6, with D perhaps matching TRBD1 (6 bases). CDR3 length: 17 amino acids. Between the trimmed V and J ends, which lost 3 bases and 7 bases, there was a span of 19 bases. In germline, CDR1 is LNHDA, CDR2 SQIVND (reference sequence). The CDR3 reads CASSIRPGGAGNSPLHF. The DNA of the CDR3 is TGTGCCAGTAGTATCCGACCGGGGGGGGCCGGCAATTCACCCCTCCACTTT.

This clone was observed a single time. J is TRBJ1-2 and V is TRBV19; 9 bases map to TRBD1. The CDR3 is 15 residues long. After removal of 4 bases from V and 4 bases from J, the junction contained 7 bases not matched to a gene. Germline-derived CDR1 and CDR2 are LNHDA and SQIVND (reference sequence). In DNA form, the CDR3 reads TGTGCCAGTAGTAGCCGGGGACAGGGAATCTATGGCTACACCTTC. It translates to CASSSRGQGIYGYTF.

The V gene is TRBV2, the J gene TRBJ1-6; 7 nucleotides align to TRBD1. After removal of 4 bases from V and 10 bases from J, the junction contained 7 bases not matched to a gene. This CDR3 contains 14 residues. Germline CDR1 is SNHLY and CDR2 is FYNNEI. The CDR3 sequence: CASSGAGGQSPLHF. CDR3 DNA: TGTGCCAGCAGTGGGGCAGGGGGGCAATCACCCCTCCACTTT. Full variable domain (missing parts from reference TRBV2 and TRBJ1-6): EPEVTQTPSHQVTQMGQEVILRCVPISNHLYFYWYRQILGQKVEFLVSFYNNEISEKSEIFDDQFSVERPDGSNFTLKIRSTKLEDSAMYFCASSGAGGQSPLHFGNGTRLTVT.

The CDR3 is CASSPSSGGRASTDTQYF. CDR3 coding DNA: TGTGCCAGCAGCCCATCTAGCGGGGGGCGTGCTAGCACAGATACGCAGTATTTT. V and J are TRBV13 and TRBJ2-3; 11 bases map to TRBD2. This CDR3 spans 18 amino acids. Germline V lookup: CDR1 PRHDT, CDR2 FYEKMQ (reference sequence). Trimming at V came to 5 bases and at J to 0 bases, leaving 10 bases not matched to a gene.

The rearrangement joins TRBV3-1 (or the pseudogene TRBV3-2) to TRBJ1-1; no reliable D call. V was clipped by 1 base and J by 6 bases, with 6 bases between them. This CDR3 has 12 amino acids. Germline CDR1 LGHDT, CDR2 YNNKEL (reference sequence). The CDR3 nucleotides read TGTGCCAGCAGCCAAGGGAGAGCTGAAGCTTTCTTT. It yields the protein CASSQGRAEAFF.

V is TRBV7-8 and J is TRBJ1-2, with D tentatively TRBD1 (6 bases). Trimming took off 4 bases at V and 3 bases at J, with 12 bases between the two ends. This CDR3 region has 14 residues. The germline V gene encodes CDR1 SGHVS and CDR2 FQNEAQ. CDR3 loop: CASSSDSAHYGYTF. The CDR3 DNA follows: TGTGCCAGCAGCTCGGACAGCGCCCACTATGGCTACACCTTC.

The chain links TRBV10-3 to TRBJ1-2, with 8 bases aligning to TRBD1. J gave up 6 bases and V 7 bases, and 7 bases lay outside the gene matches. Germline CDR1 ENHRY, CDR2 SYGVKD. CDR3 size: 13 residues. CDR3 sequence: CAIIGQGGDGYTF. The CDR3, as DNA: TGTGCCATCATTGGACAGGGTGGAGATGGCTACACCTTC.

The chain recombines TRBV19 with TRBJ2-7; tentatively, D is TRBD1 (5 bases). V lost 5 bases to trimming and J lost 3 bases, with 11 bases between them. The CDR3 consists of 13 residues. Looked up from germline, CDR1 is LNHDA and CDR2 is SQIVND (reference sequence). The CDR3 DNA reads TGTGCCAGTAGTCCACAGACAGTCTACGAGCAGTACTTC. Residues: CASSPQTVYEQYF.

The CDR3 sequence: CASSLRGYQETQYF. The CDR3 region has the DNA TGCGCCAGCAGCCTCCGGGGGTATCAAGAGACCCAGTACTTC. The chain is built from TRBV5-1 and TRBJ2-5; possible D gene TRBD2, 6 bases. The V end was cut by 4 bases, the J end by 2 bases, with 12 bases between. The CDR3 has 14 residues. Germline-derived CDR1 and CDR2 are SGHRS and YFSETQ. Complete variable domain (other parts from reference TRBV5-1 and TRBJ2-5): KAGVTQTPRYLIKTRGQQVTLSCSPISGHRSVSWYQQTPGQGLQFLFEYFSETQRNKGNFPGRFSGRQFSNSRSEMNVSTLELGDSALYLCASSLRGYQETQYFGPGTRLLVL.

Only one count was recorded for this clone. The chain links TRBV11-3 to TRBJ2-7; maybe TRBD2 (6 bases). Germline V lookup: CDR1 SGHNT, CDR2 YENEEA. Trimming pared 0 bases from V and 2 bases from J, leaving 11 bases between. The CDR3 is made up of 15 amino acids. Here the CDR3 DNA reads TGTGCCAGCAGCTTAGAGGCTGGCGGGGCCTACGAGCAGTACTTC. It translates to CASSLEAGGAYEQYF.

J is TRBJ2-5 and V is TRBV2; 15 bases fit TRBD2. The CDR3 is 15 residues long. The germline gives CDR1 SNHLY, CDR2 FYNNEI. Germline trimming cut 11 bases from V and 3 bases from J; bases unmatched to any gene: 7. This CDR3 reads CAGGTSGGMKETQYF. CDR3 bases: TGTGCCGGAGGGACTAGCGGGGGGATGAAAGAGACCCAGTACTTC.

The V gene is TRBV5-6, the J gene TRBJ1-4; D is possibly TRBD1 (6 bases). The CDR3 is 13 residues long. The V gene's germline CDR1 is SGHDT and CDR2 YYEEEE. Trimming stripped 6 bases from V and 8 bases from J, with 14 bases between. The CDR3: CASTQMRGEKLFF. CDR3 nucleotides: TGTGCCAGCACCCAGATGAGGGGGGAAAAACTGTTTTTT.

The chain links TRBV19 to TRBJ1-3, with a tentative D call TRBD1 (6 bases). This CDR3 contains 13 residues. CDR1 is LNHDA and CDR2 is SQIVND in the germline V gene (reference sequence). V was shortened by 5 bases and J by 3 bases, with 8 bases between the two germline ends. The CDR3 nucleotides are TGTGCCAGTAGTCGGACAGATGGAAACACCATATATTTT. This gives the protein CASSRTDGNTIYF.